The 19 T cell receptor beta chains below were found in one sample sequenced in a study of PD-1 blockade in mismatch repair-deficient tumors. Here immunoSEQ multiplex PCR was the method, and the copy in TCRdb shows in-frame clones only, minus some. The sample has some 100,000 clones, 70% to 85% seen once. The material sequenced was peripheral blood, taken about 36 weeks after starting pembrolizumab. The receptors shown here come from an adult with mismatch repair-deficient cancer.

As to this clone: A junction end diverges from the germline sequence, so it may reflect a read error. The CDR3 here is CAISELGRELLF. CDR3 nucleotides: TGTGCCATCAGTGAGTTGGGGCGAGAGCTGCTCTTC. J is TRBJ2-1 and V is TRBV10-3; D might be TRBD1 (5 bases). The CDR3 contains 12 residues. Germline V gene lookup returns CDR1 ENHRY and CDR2 SYGVKD.

This clone showed up just a few times. This same CDR3 is encoded by further DNA sequences in the sample. The CDR3 DNA sequence: TGTGCCAGTAGTATCACCGGCTCTGGGGCCAACGTCCTGACTTTC. Translation gives CASSITGSGANVLTF. This rearrangement joins TRBV19 to TRBJ2-6; D remains unclear. Per the germline V gene, CDR1 is LNHDA and CDR2 is SQIVND (reference sequence). Between the trimmed V and J ends, which lost 3 bases and 0 bases, there was a span of 6 bases. The CDR3 totals 15 residues.

This chain links TRBV11-2 with TRBJ2-5, with D hard to call. This CDR3 has 12 amino acids. V was clipped by 4 bases and J by 1 base, with 4 bases between them. Germline V lookup: CDR1 SGHAT, CDR2 FQNNGV. The CDR3 loop reads CASSSAQETQYF. CDR3 coding DNA: TGTGCCAGCAGCTCCGCCCAAGAGACCCAGTACTTC.

The chain carries TRBV10-3 and TRBJ2-5, with a possible D match to TRBD1 (6 bases). The CDR3 is 14 amino acids. Germline assignment: CDR1 ENHRY and CDR2 SYGVKD. Trimming stripped 3 bases from V and 0 bases from J, with 8 bases between. CDR3: CAISDGQNQETQYF. As DNA, the CDR3 is TGTGCCATCAGTGACGGACAGAACCAAGAGACCCAGTACTTC.

The genes are TRBV29-1 and TRBJ1-1; D is possibly TRBD1 (6 bases). The V end lost 6 bases, the J end lost 11 bases, and 22 bases lay between the germline ends. The CDR3 runs 13 residues. Per germline, CDR1 SQVTM and CDR2 ANQGSEA. The DNA for the CDR3 is TGCAGCGTCCAACAGGGTAGGTCGATAGGGGCTTTCTTT. Translated, it gives CSVQQGRSIGAFF.

The rearrangement uses TRBV11-2 and TRBJ1-1; 10 nucleotides agree with TRBD1. The CDR3 loop spans 15 amino acids. Per the germline V gene, CDR1 is SGHAT and CDR2 is FQNNGV. Trimming cost V 5 bases and J 5 bases; bases outside gene matches: 8. CDR3 loop: CASSQDRGWNTEAFF. As DNA, the CDR3 is TGTGCCAGCAGCCAGGACAGGGGGTGGAATACTGAAGCTTTCTTT.

The CDR3 region has the DNA TGTGCCAGCAGTTACCAGTTGCCGGGAGCTGGCAATGAGCAGTTCTTC. This translates into CASSYQLPGAGNEQFF. The gene calls are TRBV6-5 and TRBJ2-1, with D possibly TRBD2 on 6 matching bases. Trimming pared 2 bases from V and 6 bases from J, leaving 17 bases between. Looked up from germline, CDR1 is MNHEY and CDR2 is SVGAGI. This CDR3 is 16 amino acids long.

V and J are TRBV11-3 and TRBJ2-7; D call uncertain. CDR3 length: 12 residues. Trimming took off 3 bases at V and 0 bases at J, with 3 bases between the two ends. Germline CDR1 SGHNT, CDR2 YENEEA. The CDR3 sequence is CASSFPSYEQYF. Here the CDR3 DNA reads TGTGCCAGCAGCTTCCCCTCCTACGAGCAGTACTTC.

V and J are TRBV12-2 and TRBJ1-5. TRBV12-2 is a listed pseudogene. The CDR3 runs to 11 residues. CDR3: CASRSNQPQHF. The CDR3 DNA sequence: TGTGCAAGTCGCTCGAATCAGCCCCAGCATTTT.

The rearrangement links TRBV13 to TRBJ1-4, with D possibly TRBD1 on 5 matching bases. V was shortened by 1 base and J by 13 bases, with 10 bases between the two germline ends. Germline V lookup: CDR1 PRHDT, CDR2 FYEKMQ (reference sequence). The CDR3 extends over 12 amino acids. The CDR3 DNA sequence: TGTGCCAGCAGCTTAGAGAGGGGTGGACTGTTTTTT. This codes for CASSLERGGLFF.

In its sample, this clone was seen once. The chain is built from TRBV27 and TRBJ2-3; D is uncertain. The ends were cut back, 2 bases at V and 2 bases at J, with 11 bases in the middle. Germline V gene data show CDR1 as MNHEY and CDR2 as SMNVEV (reference sequence). This CDR3 is built from 15 residues. CDR3 sequence (DNA): TGTGCCAGCAGTTTAGGAGACCCAAACACAGATACGCAGTATTTT. Protein: CASSLGDPNTDTQYF.

The V call is TRBV6-5, the J call TRBJ1-2, with D unclear. Trimming removed 2 bases at V and 0 bases at J, with 13 bases between. Germline values: CDR1 MNHEY, CDR2 SVGAGI. The CDR3 runs to 16 residues. The CDR3 spells CASSYRKWNTNYGYTF. The DNA of the CDR3 is TGTGCCAGCAGTTACAGGAAGTGGAATACTAACTATGGCTACACCTTC.

This clone was counted between two and nine times. The rearrangement links TRBV7-9 to TRBJ2-7; TRBD2 agrees at 11 bases. Germline V gene data show CDR1 as SEHNR and CDR2 as FQNEAQ (reference sequence). The CDR3 extends over 14 amino acids. The V gene end was trimmed by 2 bases and the J gene end by 8 bases; junction bases not matched to a gene: 5. The CDR3 DNA follows: TGTGCCAGCAGCTTAATAGCGGGAGGGCCCAAGCAGTACTTC. This gives the protein CASSLIAGGPKQYF.

The chain links TRBV7-9 to TRBJ1-2; 8 positions agree with TRBD1. CDR1 and CDR2 (germline): SEHNR, FQNEAQ (reference sequence). This CDR3 comprises 14 residues. V lost 4 bases to trimming and J lost 4 bases; unmatched junction nucleotides: 5. Here the CDR3 DNA reads TGTGCCAGCAGCTCTACAGGGGGGTCCTATGGCTACACCTTC. Protein sequence: CASSSTGGSYGYTF.

Written as DNA, the CDR3 is TGTGCCAGCAGCCCCAGCTCTGGGGCCAACGTCCTGACTTTC. Translating it yields CASSPSSGANVLTF. J is TRBJ2-6 and V is TRBV6-6, with D uncertain. The CDR3 is made up of 14 amino acids. V was pared by 6 bases and J by 0 bases, with 6 bases between. In germline, CDR1 is MNHNY, CDR2 SVGAGI (reference sequence).

The CDR3 region has the DNA TGTGCCAGCAGTGATCGGGCGGGAGGCAACTACGAGCAGTACTTC. It translates to CASSDRAGGNYEQYF. This chain links TRBV25-1 with TRBJ2-7; 8 nucleotides line up with TRBD2. Germline assignment: CDR1 MGHDK and CDR2 SYGVNS. This CDR3 has 15 residues. After removal of 3 bases from V and 3 bases from J, the junction contained 7 bases not matched to a gene.

J is TRBJ2-1 and V is TRBV10-1; TRBD1 might be the D (5 bases). Germline V gene sequence: CDR1 WNHNN, CDR2 SYGVQD (reference sequence). V lost 4 bases to trimming and J lost 0 bases, with 10 bases between them. The CDR3 runs to 15 residues. The CDR3: CASSGTSRSYNEQFF. The CDR3 bases are TGCGCCAGCAGTGGGACAAGTCGCTCCTACAATGAGCAGTTCTTC.

This clone showed up just once. This chain uses TRBV18 with TRBJ2-1, with 10 bases that match TRBD1. Trimming cost V 4 bases and J 5 bases; bases outside gene matches: 5. The germline gives CDR1 KGHSH, CDR2 LQKENI. This CDR3 region has 15 residues. The CDR3 region is CASSLAGTGDNEQFF. As DNA, the CDR3 is TGTGCCAGCTCACTCGCCGGGACAGGGGACAATGAGCAGTTCTTC. Variable domain in full (rest from reference TRBV18 and TRBJ2-1): NAGVMQNPRHLVRRRGQEARLRCSPMKGHSHVYWYRQLPEEGLKFMVYLQKENIIDESGMPKERFSAEFPKEGPSILRIQQVVRGDSAAYFCASSLAGTGDNEQFFGPGTRLTVL.

The chain employs TRBV7-2 and TRBJ2-7; D unresolved. Germline V lookup: CDR1 SGHTA, CDR2 FQGNSA. The CDR3 sequence is 15 residues long. Trimming shortened V by 2 bases and J by 6 bases, and 17 bases separated the two germline ends. CDR3 nucleotide sequence: TGTGCCAGCAGCTTACAGGCCTCAGGATTTATCGAGCAGTACTTC. Encoded protein: CASSLQASGFIEQYF.